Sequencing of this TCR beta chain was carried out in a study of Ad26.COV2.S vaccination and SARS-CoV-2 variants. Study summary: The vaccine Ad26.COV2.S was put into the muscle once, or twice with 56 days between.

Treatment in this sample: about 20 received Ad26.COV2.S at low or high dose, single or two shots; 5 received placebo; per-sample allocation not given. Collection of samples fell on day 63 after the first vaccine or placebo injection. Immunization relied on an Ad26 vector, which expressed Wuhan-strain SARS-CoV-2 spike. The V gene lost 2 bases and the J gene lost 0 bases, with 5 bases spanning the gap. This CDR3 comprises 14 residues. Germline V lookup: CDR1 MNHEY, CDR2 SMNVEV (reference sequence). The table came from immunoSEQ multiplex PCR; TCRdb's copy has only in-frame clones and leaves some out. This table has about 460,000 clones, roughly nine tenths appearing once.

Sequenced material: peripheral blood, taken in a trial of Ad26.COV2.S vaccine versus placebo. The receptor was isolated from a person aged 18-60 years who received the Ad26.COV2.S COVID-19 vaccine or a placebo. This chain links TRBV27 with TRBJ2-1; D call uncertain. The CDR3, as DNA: TGTGCCAGCAGTTTACAGAGCTCCTACAATGAGCAGTTCTTC. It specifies CASSLQSSYNEQFF.